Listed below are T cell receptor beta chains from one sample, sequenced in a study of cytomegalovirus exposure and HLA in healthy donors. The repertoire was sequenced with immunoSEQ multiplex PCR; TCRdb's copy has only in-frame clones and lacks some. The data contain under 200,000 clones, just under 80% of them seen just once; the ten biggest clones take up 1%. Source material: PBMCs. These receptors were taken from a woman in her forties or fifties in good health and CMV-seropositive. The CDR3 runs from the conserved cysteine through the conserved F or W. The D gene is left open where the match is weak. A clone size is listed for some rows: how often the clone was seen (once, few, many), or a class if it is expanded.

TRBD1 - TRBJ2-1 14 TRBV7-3 CASSRQGADNEQFF TGTGCCAGCAGCAGACAGGGGGCAGACAATGAGCAGTTCTTC
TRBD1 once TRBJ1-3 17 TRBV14 CASRRTGVGGPGNTIYF TGTGCCAGCAGAAGAACCGGGGTAGGGGGCCCTGGAAACACCATATATTTT
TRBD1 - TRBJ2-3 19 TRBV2 CASRPPDSDRGSFTDTQYF TGTGCCAGCAGGCCGCCCGACTCCGACAGGGGGAGCTTCACAGATACGCAGTATTTT
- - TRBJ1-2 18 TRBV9 CASSKLTRAEGAFYGYTF TGTGCCAGCAGCAAACTCACCAGGGCGGAGGGCGCCTTCTATGGCTACACCTTC
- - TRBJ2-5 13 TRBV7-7 CASSRTGEETQYF TGTGCTAGCAGCAGGACGGGGGAGGAGACCCAGTACTTC
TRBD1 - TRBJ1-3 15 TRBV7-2 CASSLVRGRGNTIYF TGTGCCAGCAGCTTAGTCAGGGGGCGGGGAAACACCATATATTTT
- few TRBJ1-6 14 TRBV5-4 CASSSTVYNSPLHF TGTGCCAGCAGCTCGACAGTTTATAATTCACCCCTCCACTTT
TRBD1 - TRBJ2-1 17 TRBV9 CASSTGQGGFGYNEQFF TGTGCCAGCAGCACCGGACAGGGGGGGTTTGGCTACAATGAGCAGTTCTTC
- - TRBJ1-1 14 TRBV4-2 CASSRYRDLGEAFF TGTGCCAGCAGCCGTTACAGGGATCTAGGTGAAGCTTTCTTT
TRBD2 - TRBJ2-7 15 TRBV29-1 CSVAGTSGIAYEQYF TGCAGCGTTGCCGGGACTAGCGGGATAGCGTACGAGCAGTACTTC
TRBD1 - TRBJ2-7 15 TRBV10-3 CAISRGQESSYEQYF TGTGCCATCAGCCGAGGACAGGAAAGCTCCTACGAGCAGTACTTC
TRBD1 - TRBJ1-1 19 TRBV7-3 CASSFDRDRGRDLNTEAFF TGTGCCAGCAGCTTCGACCGGGACAGGGGGCGCGACTTGAACACTGAAGCTTTCTTT
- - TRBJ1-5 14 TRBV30 CAWWLRGSDQPQHF TGTGCCTGGTGGTTACGGGGATCGGATCAGCCCCAGCATTTT
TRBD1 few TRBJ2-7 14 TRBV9 CASSPRDRGPEQYF TGTGCCAGCAGCCCCCGGGACAGGGGGCCCGAGCAGTACTTC
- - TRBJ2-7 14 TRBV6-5 CASISQGAMNEQYF TGTGCCAGCATTTCACAGGGTGCGATGAACGAGCAGTACTTC
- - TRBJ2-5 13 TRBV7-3 CASSLIREETQYF TGTGCCAGCAGCTTAATCAGGGAAGAGACCCAGTACTTC
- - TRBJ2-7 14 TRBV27 CASSLRLNSGEQYF TGTGCCAGCAGTCTTCGGCTAAATTCGGGCGAGCAGTACTTC
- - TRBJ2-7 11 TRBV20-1 CSAPSHYEQYF TGCAGTGCTCCCTCACACTACGAGCAGTACTTC